Presented here are 24 T cell receptor beta chains from one specimen sequenced in a study of T cells in Graves' hyperthyroidism and ophthalmopathy. RNA transcripts provided the source from which TCR beta CDR3 regions were amplified. In the first-round RT-PCR of the TCR CDR3, the HTBI primer set was used. MiXCR, applied by TCRdb to the multiplex PCR reads, yields one record per CDR3 protein. The sample lists roughly 420,000 distinct CDR3 sequences; about 15% were seen once. Sequencing input: blood. The source is a woman aged 18-29 years with Graves' hyperthyroidism.

This clonotype was recorded at least ten times. The chain combines TRBV3-1 with TRBJ2-2; TRBD2 might be the D (6 bases). This CDR3 contains 14 residues. CDR1 and CDR2 (germline): LGHDT, YNNKEL (reference sequence). V gave up 4 bases and J gave up 2 bases, with 8 bases separating them. CDR3 protein: CASSRDLNTGELFF. DNA for the CDR3: TGTGCCAGCAGCCGGGACTTAAACACCGGGGAGCTGTTTTTT.

The chain is built from TRBV30 and TRBJ1-2; tentatively, D is TRBD1 (5 bases). CDR3 size: 15 residues. V dropped 6 bases and J dropped 4 bases, with 21 bases sitting between them. CDR1 and CDR2 (germline): GTSNPN, SVGIG (reference sequence). The chain's CDR3 is CACSGMFPGGYGYTF. The DNA of the CDR3 is TGTGCCTGTTCCGGGATGTTTCCCGGGGGCTATGGCTACACCTTC.

This chain joins TRBV15 and TRBJ2-1, with D tentatively TRBD2 (5 bases). This CDR3 comprises 14 residues. Germline assignment: CDR1 LNHNV and CDR2 YYDKDF (reference sequence). V dropped 3 bases and J dropped 14 bases, with 20 bases sitting between them. CDR3 sequence: CATSSPESGRKEFF. The CDR3 DNA reads as TGTGCCACCAGCAGCCCTGAGAGCGGACGGAAGGAGTTCTTC.

This clonotype was observed many times. V is TRBV10-3 and J is TRBJ2-7; D is perhaps TRBD1 or TRBD2 (5 bases each). Germline V CDR1 and CDR2: ENHRY, SYGVKD. The CDR3 has 14 amino acids. V was trimmed by 3 bases and J by 3 bases, leaving 12 bases between them. The CDR3 reads CAISDGTADYEQYF. DNA of the CDR3: TGTGCCATCAGTGACGGGACGGCCGACTACGAGCAGTACTTC.

This clonotype was observed many times. The chain is built from TRBV11-2 and TRBJ2-1; D is ambiguous. The CDR3 totals 22 residues. Germline-derived CDR1 and CDR2 are SGHAT and FQNNGV. Trimming removed 5 bases from V and 0 bases from J, with 32 bases in between. CDR3 DNA sequence: TGTGCCAGCAGCCTACGCCCCAGGTCTTGGGCAACCTCACCAAGCTCCTACAATGAGCAGTTCTTC. This encodes CASSLRPRSWATSPSSYNEQFF.

This clonotype was picked up many times. V is TRBV20-1 and J is TRBJ2-3; perhaps TRBD1 as D (6 bases). CDR3 size: 16 residues. Germline CDR1 DFQATT, CDR2 SNEGSKA (reference sequence). V shed 6 bases and J shed 4 bases, with 23 bases lying between them. The CDR3 DNA is TGCAGTGCCCACGGAGGCCGATCGGGACAAGCAGATACGCAGTATTTT. The encoded protein is CSAHGGRSGQADTQYF.

In its sample, this clonotype was seen many times. The CDR3 loop is CASGLVTGHWTQYF. CDR3 nucleotide sequence: TGTGCTAGTGGTTTGGTGACAGGGCATTGGACCCAGTACTTC. J is TRBJ2-5 and V is TRBV12-5, with 7 bases lining up with TRBD1. CDR3 length equals 14 residues. V trimming: 0 bases; J trimming: 7 bases; junction bases outside the gene matches: 5. CDR1 LGHNT and CDR2 FRNRAP come from the germline V gene.

There are many counts of this clonotype. CDR3 DNA sequence: TGTGCCAGCAGTTACTCCGAGCCAGGGGGGCCCTACGAGCAGTACTTC. Translated, it gives CASSYSEPGGPYEQYF. The V call is TRBV6-2 or TRBV6-3, the J call TRBJ2-7; D is possibly TRBD1 (7 bases). The germline V and J ends were trimmed by 0 bases and 2 bases, with 14 bases remaining between them. The CDR3 loop spans 16 amino acids. Germline CDR1 is MNHEY and CDR2 is SVGEGT.

The chain combines TRBV5-6 with TRBJ2-7; 8 nucleotides agree with TRBD1. Germline CDR1 SGHDT, CDR2 YYEEEE. This CDR3 region has 15 residues. Germline trimming cut 0 bases from V and 2 bases from J; bases unmatched to any gene: 4. CDR3 sequence: CASSLGTGSAYEQYF. In nucleotides, the CDR3 is TGTGCCAGCAGCTTGGGGACAGGGTCGGCCTACGAGCAGTACTTC. The entire variable domain, with the rest obtained from reference TRBV5-6 and TRBJ2-7, is as follows: DAGVTQSPTHLIKTRGQQVTLRCSPKSGHDTVSWYQQALGQGPQFIFQYYEEEERQRGNFPDRFSGHQFPNYSSELNVNALLLGDSALYLCASSLGTGSAYEQYFGPGTRLTVT.

This clonotype has a count of ten or more. The chain uses TRBV3-1 and TRBJ1-2, with D unresolved. CDR1 and CDR2 from the germline V gene are LGHDT and YNNKEL (reference sequence). Trimming removed 4 bases from V and 7 bases from J, with 16 bases in between. This CDR3 has 14 amino acids. CDR3 residues: CASSLGRSAGGYTF. The CDR3 DNA sequence: TGTGCCAGCAGCCTCGGACGGAGTGCTGGTGGCTACACCTTC.

The V call is TRBV20-1, the J call TRBJ2-7, with D maybe TRBD2 (5 bases). The germline CDR1 and CDR2 sequences are DFQATT and SNEGSKA (reference sequence). The V gene lost 3 bases and the J gene lost 6 bases, with 12 bases spanning the gap. The CDR3 length is 12 residues. The CDR3 region is CSASMGDSEQYF. The CDR3 DNA reads TGCAGTGCTAGTATGGGAGACTCCGAGCAGTACTTC.

This clonotype was seen many times. The CDR3 DNA reads as TGTGCCAGCTCACACGACAGGCCCGGGGAGACCCAGTACTTC. As protein: CASSHDRPGETQYF. The chain combines TRBV18 with TRBJ2-5, with D possibly matching TRBD1 (6 bases). The CDR3 spans 14 residues. Germline CDR1 KGHSH, CDR2 LQKENI. Trimming pared 4 bases from V and 5 bases from J, leaving 14 bases between.

This clonotype appeared many times. The V call is TRBV12-3 or TRBV12-4, the J call TRBJ2-1; 8 nucleotides match TRBD1. V shed 6 bases, J shed 8 bases, and the junction held 9 bases outside the gene matches. The CDR3 is 14 residues long. The CDR3 DNA reads TGTGCCAGCAGAGCAGGGGGCGCCGTGGATGAGCAGTTCTTC. Translating gives CASRAGGAVDEQFF.

Comments on this clonotype: A single base separates this from a much larger clone, so it may be a read error. CDR3 DNA sequence: TGTGCCTGGAGTGTCAGCCGCCTCTCCTACGAGCAGTACTTC. Protein: CAWSVSRLSYEQYF. The chain links TRBV30 to TRBJ2-7, with D uncertain. This CDR3 spans 14 amino acids. V dropped 0 bases and J dropped 0 bases, with 9 bases sitting between them. In germline, CDR1 is GTSNPN, CDR2 SVGIG (reference sequence).

This clonotype turned up a few times. The chain couples TRBV6-4 to TRBJ2-3; D may be TRBD2 (6 bases). V lost 3 bases, J lost 5 bases, and 9 bases lay in between. The germline CDR1 and CDR2 sequences are MRHNA and SNTAGT. CDR3 size: 13 residues. The chain's CDR3 is CASSDRLGDTQYF. CDR3 bases: TGTGCCAGCAGTGATCGACTAGGAGATACGCAGTATTTT.

This clonotype was counted ten times or more. The chain couples TRBV27 to TRBJ2-5; TRBD2 agrees at 13 bases. V shed 5 bases, J shed 6 bases, and the junction held 6 bases outside the gene matches. The CDR3 is 15 amino acids. The germline CDR1 and CDR2 sequences are MNHEY and SMNVEV (reference sequence). The CDR3 sequence is CASSPTLAGGQTQYF. DNA of the CDR3: TGTGCCAGCAGTCCCACACTAGCGGGAGGGCAGACCCAGTACTTC.

This clonotype was seen ten or more times. The CDR3 region is CASTARGGLYGYTF. In DNA, the CDR3 is TGTGCCAGCACCGCCAGAGGGGGACTCTATGGCTACACCTTC. The rearrangement links TRBV12-3 or TRBV12-4 to TRBJ1-2; D may be TRBD1 (6 bases). Deletions cut 7 bases from V and 4 bases from J, with 16 bases between. This CDR3 region has 14 residues.

At least ten counts were recorded for this clonotype. V gene TRBV7-6 combines with J gene TRBJ2-5; 7 nucleotides agree with TRBD2. V lost 3 bases to trimming and J lost 0 bases; unmatched junction nucleotides: 1. The length of the CDR3 is 14 residues. Per germline, CDR1 SGHVS and CDR2 FNYEAQ. CDR3 protein: CASSLLADQETQYF. CDR3 DNA: TGTGCCAGCAGCTTGCTAGCGGACCAAGAGACCCAGTACTTC.

A few counts support this clonotype. The chain combines TRBV28 with TRBJ1-1; 7 bases map to TRBD1. Per germline, CDR1 MDHEN and CDR2 SYDVKM. The V segment lost 2 bases and the J segment 3 bases; nucleotides outside the gene matches: 3. The CDR3 sequence is 14 residues long. CDR3 sequence (DNA): TGTGCCAGCAGTTTACACAGGGGATACACTGAAGCTTTCTTT. Translation gives CASSLHRGYTEAFF.

This clonotype was counted between two and nine times. This sequence joins TRBV19 and TRBJ2-1; possible D gene TRBD2, 6 bases. Germline CDR1 reads LNHDA; CDR2 reads SQIVND (reference sequence). The CDR3 is 13 amino acids. The V gene lost 4 bases and the J gene lost 5 bases, with 9 bases spanning the gap. Written as DNA, the CDR3 is TGTGCCAGTAGTAGCGGGATCCACAATGAGCAGTTCTTC. As protein: CASSSGIHNEQFF.

This clonotype occurred many times. The chain couples TRBV27 to TRBJ2-1, with TRBD2 as a possible D gene (6 bases). The germline V gene has CDR1 MNHEY and CDR2 SMNVEV (reference sequence). Trimming removed 5 bases at V and 3 bases at J, with 17 bases between. This CDR3 is 16 amino acids long. The CDR3 is CASSPYGGADYNEQFF. The CDR3, as DNA: TGTGCCAGCAGTCCCTACGGGGGAGCGGACTACAATGAGCAGTTCTTC.

This clonotype has ten or more counts. This chain connects TRBV29-1 to TRBJ1-2, with a tentative D call TRBD1 (6 bases). Germline V lookup: CDR1 SQVTM, CDR2 ANQGSEA. The CDR3 covers 11 residues. V gave up 2 bases and J gave up 6 bases, with 7 bases separating them. The CDR3 DNA is TGCAGCGTTGAAAGGGGGGATGGCTACACCTTC. Protein sequence: CSVERGDGYTF.

The sample holds many counts of this clonotype. The chain couples TRBV7-2 to TRBJ2-3; D might be TRBD2 (5 bases). V lost 5 bases and J 4 bases, leaving 10 bases between the germline ends. This CDR3 has 13 amino acids. Germline loops: CDR1 SGHTA, CDR2 FQGNSA. DNA of the CDR3: TGTGCCAGCAGCCACGGGGAGCCAGATACGCAGTATTTT. Translating it yields CASSHGEPDTQYF.

This clonotype was counted many times. The gene calls are TRBV6-1 and TRBJ2-3; tentatively, D is TRBD1 (5 bases). This CDR3 comprises 13 residues. V was clipped by 5 bases and J by 3 bases, with 9 bases between them. Per germline, CDR1 MNHNS and CDR2 SASEGT. The CDR3 coding sequence is TGTGCCAGCAGTTATAGGGGAACAGATACGCAGTATTTT. Translated, it gives CASSYRGTDTQYF.